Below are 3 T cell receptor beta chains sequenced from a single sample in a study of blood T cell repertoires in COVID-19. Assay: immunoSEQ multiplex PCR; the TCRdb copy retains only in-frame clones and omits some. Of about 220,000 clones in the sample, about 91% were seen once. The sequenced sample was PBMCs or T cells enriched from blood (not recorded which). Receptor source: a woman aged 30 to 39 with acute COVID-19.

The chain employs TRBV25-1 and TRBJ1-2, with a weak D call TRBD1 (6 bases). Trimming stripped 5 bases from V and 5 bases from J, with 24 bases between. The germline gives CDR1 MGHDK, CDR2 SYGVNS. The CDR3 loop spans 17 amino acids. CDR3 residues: CASSSGTWIELTYGYTF. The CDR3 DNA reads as TGTGCCAGCAGTTCCGGGACATGGATAGAATTGACTTATGGCTACACCTTC.

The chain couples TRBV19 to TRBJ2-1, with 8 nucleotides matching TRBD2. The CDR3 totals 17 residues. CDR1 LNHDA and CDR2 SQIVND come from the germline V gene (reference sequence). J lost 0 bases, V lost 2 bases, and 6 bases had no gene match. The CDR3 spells CASSILAGPSSYNEQFF. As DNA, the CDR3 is TGTGCCAGTAGTATATTAGCGGGACCGAGCTCCTACAATGAGCAGTTCTTC.

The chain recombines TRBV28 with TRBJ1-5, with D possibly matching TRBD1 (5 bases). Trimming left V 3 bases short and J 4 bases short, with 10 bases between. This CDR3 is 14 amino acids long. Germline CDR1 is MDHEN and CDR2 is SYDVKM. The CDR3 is CASSLIQGNQPQHF. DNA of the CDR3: TGTGCCAGCAGTTTGATCCAGGGAAATCAGCCCCAGCATTTT.